This T cell receptor beta chain was documented in a study of blood T cells in healthy people across ages. Through a sample-barcoded 5' primer and a J-beta primer mix, a second PCR was run for roughly 7 to 11 cycles. TCRdb re-derived calls from the 5' RACE reads in MiXCR, one entry per CDR3 protein. The sample holds approximately 800,000 distinct CDR3 sequences; 25% are singletons and the top ten take approximately 3.7%. With respect to this clonotype: What it binds is unknown.

Study results and limitations: Both higher diversity and more naive CD4+ cells marked long-lived donors when set against aged donors. The study found TCR beta diversity correlated strongly with naive T cell percentage. Diversity estimates drawn from one million T cells were deemed underestimates.

Germline lookup yields CDR1 MNHEY and CDR2 SVGAGI. V was pared by 3 bases and J by 7 bases, with 9 bases between. This CDR3 has 12 amino acids. The sample also formed part of further work on T cells of mothers and their children. From that report: During the second PCR, the M1S primer introduced sample barcodes along with 2-4 random nucleotides.

Sequencing input: blood. The sequence was collected from a boy between 5 and 17 years old in good health. V and J are TRBV6-5 and TRBJ1-1; D uncertain. Here the CDR3 reads CASSYSGREAFF. CDR3 nucleotides: TGTGCCAGCAGTTATTCGGGCCGTGAAGCTTTCTTT.